These 30 T cell receptor beta chains originate from one sample sequenced in a study of shared clonotypes between healthy human individuals. Produced via immunoSEQ multiplex PCR; TCRdb's table is partial and in-frame only. The sample carries 600,000 to 750,000 clones, 60% to 80% recorded once. Sequencing was performed on memory CD4+ T cells sorted from blood. The subset here: CD45RA-negative fraction. These receptors were collected from a woman in her thirties in good health.

The gene calls are TRBV27 and TRBJ2-1; 11 nucleotides match TRBD1. The CDR3 is 16 residues long. Germline-derived CDR1 and CDR2 are MNHEY and SMNVEV (reference sequence). The junction had 6 bases not matched to a gene; V was cut back by 4 bases and J by 4 bases. CDR3 nucleotide sequence: TGTGCCAGCAGTTCCTCCGGGACAGGGGGATACAATGAGCAGTTCTTC. Translated: CASSSSGTGGYNEQFF.

The chain combines TRBV20-1 with TRBJ2-3; D is unclear. The CDR3 has 11 amino acids. V lost 1 base and J lost 6, with 5 bases in between. Germline lookup yields CDR1 DFQATT and CDR2 SNEGSKA (reference sequence). CDR3 nucleotide sequence: TGCAGTGCTAGAGTGGTGGATACGCAGTATTTT. Its translation: CSARVVDTQYF.

The count of this clone is one. J is TRBJ2-7 and V is TRBV6-6; D possibly matches TRBD1 or TRBD2 (5 bases each). This CDR3 has 12 amino acids. CDR1 and CDR2 from the germline V gene are MNHNY and SVGAGI (reference sequence). The chain's CDR3 is CAAASGRYEQYF. The CDR3 DNA reads as TGTGCTGCAGCGTCGGGGCGATACGAGCAGTACTTC.

CDR3 sequence (DNA): TGTGCCAGCTCACCCTCAGACGGGAGAGGACCAGATACGCAGTATTTT. It encodes CASSPSDGRGPDTQYF. This chain links TRBV18 with TRBJ2-3, with D tentatively TRBD2 (6 bases). V gave up 3 bases and J gave up 4 bases, with 17 bases separating them. CDR1 is KGHSH and CDR2 is LQKENI in the germline V gene. The CDR3 totals 16 residues.

The chain is built from TRBV7-9 and TRBJ2-7; D may match TRBD1 or TRBD2 (5 bases each). The CDR3 spans 13 residues. V was trimmed by 5 bases and J by 3 bases, leaving 11 bases between them. CDR1 SEHNR and CDR2 FQNEAQ come from the germline V gene (reference sequence). The CDR3 sequence: CASSRDPLYEQYF. The CDR3 DNA sequence: TGTGCCAGCAGCCGGGACCCACTCTACGAGCAGTACTTC.

This rearrangement joins TRBV6-5 to TRBJ2-1; TRBD2 matches at 10 bases. The J segment lost 2 bases and the V segment lost 6 bases, leaving 4 bases of the junction unmatched. CDR1 is MNHEY and CDR2 is SVGAGI in the germline V gene. The CDR3 is 15 amino acids. Here the CDR3 DNA reads TGTGCCAGCAGCCGCACTAGCGGGGCCTACAATGAGCAGTTCTTC. It is translated as CASSRTSGAYNEQFF.

V and J are TRBV7-7 and TRBJ2-3; 9 nucleotides match TRBD1. The CDR3 loop spans 15 amino acids. Trimming cost V 6 bases and J 2 bases; bases outside gene matches: 6. CDR1 is SSHAT and CDR2 is FNYEAQ in the germline V gene (reference sequence). The CDR3 region has the DNA TGTGCCAGCAGTCGGACAGGGGATTACACAGATACGCAGTATTTT. It codes for CASSRTGDYTDTQYF.

The chain is built from TRBV27 and TRBJ1-5, with 9 bases fitting TRBD1. Trimming took 6 bases from V and 7 from J; bases not matched to a gene: 22. There are 19 residues in the CDR3. Germline-derived CDR1 and CDR2 are MNHEY and SMNVEV (reference sequence). The chain's CDR3 is CASSTYPPGQGRRDQPQHF. The CDR3 region has the DNA TGTGCCAGCAGCACCTACCCCCCGGGACAGGGCCGAAGGGACCAGCCCCAGCATTTT.

The chain recombines TRBV11-2 with TRBJ1-2, with a tentative D call TRBD1 (5 bases). Trimming removed 3 bases from V and 0 bases from J, with 14 bases in between. Germline V gene sequence: CDR1 SGHAT, CDR2 FQNNGV. This CDR3 comprises 16 residues. The CDR3 spells CASSFGWGRANYGYTF. The CDR3 nucleotides are TGTGCCAGCAGCTTTGGATGGGGGAGAGCTAACTATGGCTACACCTTC.

This chain uses TRBV10-3 with TRBJ2-7; perhaps TRBD1 as D (8 bases). In germline, CDR1 is ENHRY, CDR2 SYGVKD. V dropped 5 bases and J dropped 4 bases, with 18 bases sitting between them. This CDR3 comprises 15 residues. This CDR3 reads CAISITGGDSYEQYF. CDR3 DNA: TGTGCCATCAGTATCACAGGGGGGGACAGTTACGAGCAGTACTTC.

Here the CDR3 reads CASSLAAGGANIQYF. The CDR3 coding sequence is TGCGCCAGCAGCTTGGCCGCAGGGGGCGCAAACATTCAGTACTTC. V is TRBV5-1 and J is TRBJ2-4, with TRBD1 identical over 8 bases. V shed 0 bases, J shed 6 bases, and the junction held 5 bases outside the gene matches. Germline values: CDR1 SGHRS, CDR2 YFSETQ. The CDR3 totals 15 residues.

The J gene is TRBJ2-2, the V gene TRBV7-3; D is unresolved. The germline V gene has CDR1 SGHTA and CDR2 FQGTGA. Trimming shortened V by 3 bases and J by 6 bases, and 5 bases separated the two germline ends. This CDR3 contains 12 residues. The CDR3 protein is CASSFESGELFF. CDR3 DNA sequence: TGTGCCAGCAGCTTCGAGTCCGGGGAGCTGTTTTTT.

Points on this clone: In the same sample, other DNA sequences code for this CDR3. The chain uses TRBV7-9 and TRBJ2-5; TRBD2 might be the D (6 bases). The length of the CDR3 is 14 residues. The V gene lost 2 bases and the J gene lost 5 bases, with 12 bases spanning the gap. CDR1 SEHNR and CDR2 FQNEAQ come from the germline V gene (reference sequence). Here the CDR3 reads CASSLSSGRETQYF. CDR3 bases: TGTGCCAGCAGCTTATCGTCAGGGAGGGAGACCCAGTACTTC.

J is TRBJ2-2 and V is TRBV11-2; 7 bases fit TRBD1. The CDR3 totals 16 residues. V shed 4 bases, J shed 1 base, and the junction held 6 bases outside the gene matches. The germline gives CDR1 SGHAT, CDR2 FQNNGV. CDR3 in DNA: TGTGCCAGCAGCTCCATACAGGGGTTGAACACCGGGGAGCTGTTTTTT. It encodes CASSSIQGLNTGELFF. Full variable domain (outside the CDR3, taken from reference TRBV11-2 and TRBJ2-2): EAGVAQSPRYKIIEKRQSVAFWCNPISGHATLYWYQQILGQGPKLLIQFQNNGVVDDSQLPKDRFSAERLKGVDSTLKIQPAKLEDSAVYLCASSSIQGLNTGELFFGEGSRLTVL.

The V call is TRBV7-2, the J call TRBJ2-7; D not certain. Deletions cut 1 base from V and 0 bases from J, with 10 bases between. The CDR3 length is 15 residues. CDR1 and CDR2 from the germline V gene are SGHTA and FQGNSA. CDR3 sequence (DNA): TGTGCCAGCAGCTTAGATGTCTCCAGCTCCTACGAGCAGTACTTC. Translating it yields CASSLDVSSSYEQYF.

The J gene is TRBJ2-7, the V gene TRBV18; 9 bases align to TRBD2. V lost 3 bases and J lost 2; bases outside the gene matches: 5. Germline V CDR1 and CDR2: KGHSH, LQKENI. The CDR3 covers 15 residues. The CDR3 sequence is CASSPGTSLAYEQYF. CDR3 nucleotide sequence: TGTGCCAGCTCACCCGGGACTAGCCTCGCCTACGAGCAGTACTTC.

V usage is TRBV7-2 and J usage is TRBJ1-1; D unresolved. This CDR3 has 13 residues. The V gene lost 3 bases and the J gene lost 0 bases, with 5 bases spanning the gap. CDR1 is SGHTA, CDR2 FQGNSA, per germline. CDR3 bases: TGTGCCAGCAGCTTTAGGATGAACACTGAAGCTTTCTTT. This gives the protein CASSFRMNTEAFF.

This chain links TRBV11-2 with TRBJ1-1; 9 bases map to TRBD1. Losses at the gene ends were 6 bases for V and 3 bases for J; bases not matched to a gene: 5. The germline V gene encodes CDR1 SGHAT and CDR2 FQNNGV. The CDR3 runs to 14 residues. The CDR3 nucleotides read TGTGCCAGCAGTTGGGACAGGGCGGACACTGAAGCTTTCTTT. Translating gives CASSWDRADTEAFF.

This chain joins TRBV27 and TRBJ1-2, with D perhaps TRBD1 (5 bases). V shed 1 base and J shed 4 bases, with 7 bases lying between them. Germline lookup yields CDR1 MNHEY and CDR2 SMNVEV (reference sequence). The CDR3 is 13 residues long. In DNA, the CDR3 is TGTGCCAGCAGTTTATATCAGGGCTATGGCTACACCTTC. Protein product: CASSLYQGYGYTF.

The chain joins TRBV14 to TRBJ2-2; 11 bases are shared with TRBD2. After removal of 3 bases from V and 1 base from J, the junction contained 4 bases not matched to a gene. This CDR3 has 17 amino acids. CDR1 is SGHDN, CDR2 FVKESK, per germline. The CDR3 loop is CASSHHSGRGNTGELFF. As DNA, the CDR3 is TGTGCCAGCAGCCACCATAGCGGGAGGGGGAACACCGGGGAGCTGTTTTTT.

For this clone: In the same sample, other DNA sequences code for this CDR3. This chain connects TRBV2 to TRBJ2-3; 12 nucleotides line up with TRBD2. With V trimmed by 5 bases and J by 3 bases, 9 bases remained unmatched. Germline V gene data show CDR1 as SNHLY and CDR2 as FYNNEI. The CDR3 is made up of 17 amino acids. The CDR3 sequence: CASSPRLAGDFTDTQYF. As DNA, the CDR3 is TGTGCCAGCAGTCCTAGACTAGCGGGAGATTTTACAGATACGCAGTATTTT.

J is TRBJ1-2 and V is TRBV28; a weak D match, TRBD1 (5 bases). The V gene's germline CDR1 is MDHEN and CDR2 SYDVKM. Between the trimmed V and J ends, which lost 6 bases and 6 bases, there was a span of 14 bases. The CDR3 runs to 13 residues. The DNA for the CDR3 is TGTGCCAGCAGATCCCAGGGTTCCGATGGCTACACCTTC. Translating it yields CASRSQGSDGYTF.

This rearrangement joins TRBV5-1 to TRBJ2-1; 11 bases align to TRBD2. The CDR3 totals 14 residues. Germline V gene sequence: CDR1 SGHRS, CDR2 YFSETQ. V shed 4 bases, J shed 15 bases, and the junction held 12 bases outside the gene matches. The CDR3 DNA reads as TGCGCCAGCAGCGCCGGGACTAGCGGTCTAAGTCCGTTCTTC. It encodes CASSAGTSGLSPFF.

V gene TRBV5-1 combines with J gene TRBJ2-7; a possible D gene is TRBD1 (5 bases). The CDR3 has 14 amino acids. Between the trimmed V and J ends, which lost 4 bases and 2 bases, there was a span of 13 bases. Looked up from germline, CDR1 is SGHRS and CDR2 is YFSETQ. The CDR3, as DNA: TGCGCCAGCAGCCCCGTCGCAGGGACCTACGAGCAGTACTTC. Its translation is CASSPVAGTYEQYF.

The chain uses TRBV2 and TRBJ2-7, with D perhaps TRBD2 (5 bases). Trimming took 10 bases from V and 7 from J, leaving 20 bases between them. Germline CDR1 reads SNHLY; CDR2 reads FYNNEI. The CDR3 runs 13 residues. CDR3 in amino acids: CATGQDSRREQYF. CDR3 nucleotides: TGTGCCACAGGTCAGGACTCGCGCAGAGAGCAGTACTTC.

CDR3 sequence: CASSPPVAQETQYF. The CDR3 DNA reads TGTGCCAGCTCACCACCGGTCGCCCAAGAGACCCAGTACTTC. V usage is TRBV18 and J usage is TRBJ2-5, with D uncertain. The germline CDR1 and CDR2 sequences are KGHSH and LQKENI. V lost 0 bases and J 1 base, leaving 6 bases between the germline ends. The CDR3 extends over 14 amino acids.

The table lists this clone with a count of one. The V gene is TRBV5-1, the J gene TRBJ1-4; D might be TRBD1 (6 bases). There are 14 residues in the CDR3. V lost 7 bases and J lost 5, with 15 bases in between. The V gene's germline CDR1 is SGHRS and CDR2 YFSETQ. DNA for the CDR3: TGCGCCAGCTTCGAAGGGGGAGCGAATGAAAAACTGTTTTTT. The encoded protein is CASFEGGANEKLFF. Based on the CDR3 plus reference TRBV5-1 and TRBJ1-4, the full variable domain is KAGVTQTPRYLIKTRGQQVTLSCSPISGHRSVSWYQQTPGQGLQFLFEYFSETQRNKGNFPGRFSGRQFSNSRSEMNVSTLELGDSALYLCASFEGGANEKLFFGSGTQLSVL.

In regard to this clone: Other DNA sequences of this sample code for an identical CDR3. This chain uses TRBV28 with TRBJ1-1, with no clear D. CDR1 is MDHEN, CDR2 SYDVKM, per germline. The CDR3 length is 10 residues. V lost 8 bases to trimming and J lost 2 bases, with 3 bases between them. The CDR3 is CASGNTEAFF. As DNA, the CDR3 is TGTGCCAGCGGAAACACTGAAGCTTTCTTT.

Of note for this clone: Other nucleotide sequences from this sample produce the same CDR3. V gene TRBV5-1 combines with J gene TRBJ1-1, with D hard to call. Germline-derived CDR1 and CDR2 are SGHRS and YFSETQ. The CDR3 covers 13 residues. V gave up 2 bases and J gave up 1 base, with 6 bases separating them. CDR3 residues: CASSFWGNTEAFF. In DNA, the CDR3 is TGCGCCAGCAGCTTTTGGGGGAACACTGAAGCTTTCTTT.

The rearrangement links TRBV7-6 to TRBJ2-5; the D gene is possibly TRBD1 (6 bases). Germline V gene lookup returns CDR1 SGHVS and CDR2 FNYEAQ. V lost 3 bases to trimming and J lost 5 bases, with 10 bases between them. The CDR3 covers 13 residues. The DNA of the CDR3 is TGTGCCAGCAGCTTTAGCGACAGGGAGACCCAGTACTTC. This codes for CASSFSDRETQYF.